This T cell receptor beta chain appears in the sequencing data of a study of blood T cell repertoires in COVID-19. At the level of the study: From T cells, B-cell-depleted T cells, or PBMCs came the material, which was cDNA or gDNA.

This clone was seen a few times. Original processing methods: By means of reference gene primer amplification, nucleated cell counts were estimated. Only in-frame clones appear in the TCRdb table, and some are missing; sequencing was by immunoSEQ multiplex PCR. V and J calls and clone size are given by that table; D and trimming were obtained from the DNA. The data show over 200,000 clones, roughly nine tenths seen once. The CDR3 has 16 residues. CDR1 and CDR2 from the germline V gene are MRHNA and SNTAGT. V trimming: 7 bases; J trimming: 4 bases; junction bases outside the gene matches: 10. V usage is TRBV6-4 and J usage is TRBJ2-6; 7 nucleotides line up with TRBD1. The sequence came from a man aged 35-49 years with active or convalescent COVID-19. Input material: peripheral blood. CDR3: CASKDREGSGANVLTF. As DNA, the CDR3 is TGTGCCAGCAAAGACAGGGAAGGGAGCGGGGCCAACGTCCTGACTTTC.